Each of the 20 T cell receptor beta chains below was sequenced from the same sample in a study of blood T cell repertoires in COVID-19. Profiled with immunoSEQ multiplex PCR; TCRdb holds only in-frame clones, not every one. Of roughly 120,000 clones listed, around nine tenths are singletons. Sequences were obtained from peripheral blood. These receptors were taken from a man between 50 and 59 years old with COVID-19, enrolled during active disease.

The chain carries TRBV28 and TRBJ1-2; D unclear. The germline V and J ends were trimmed by 11 bases and 8 bases, with 21 bases remaining between them. The CDR3 has 13 amino acids. Germline values: CDR1 MDHEN, CDR2 SYDVKM. Here the CDR3 reads CAVKSEGQRGYTF. The CDR3 DNA sequence: TGTGCCGTCAAGTCGGAGGGCCAGCGGGGCTACACCTTC.

The rearrangement links TRBV2 to TRBJ1-2; the match to TRBD1 covers 8 bases. The CDR3 loop spans 13 amino acids. V lost 2 bases and J lost 8; bases outside the gene matches: 4. CDR1 is SNHLY and CDR2 is FYNNEI in the germline V gene. This CDR3 reads CASSEYRGKGYTF. DNA for the CDR3: TGTGCCAGCAGTGAATACAGGGGGAAGGGCTACACCTTC.

The rearrangement joins TRBV18 to TRBJ2-2, with TRBD2 matching 10 bases. Germline lookup yields CDR1 KGHSH and CDR2 LQKENI. This CDR3 spans 16 amino acids. J gave up 4 bases and V 4 bases, and 6 bases lay outside the gene matches. The CDR3 DNA follows: TGTGCCAGCTCACGACTAGCGGGCCTTGCCACCGGGGAGCTGTTTTTT. Translating gives CASSRLAGLATGELFF.

The chain joins TRBV6-5 to TRBJ2-1; D gene uncertain. Looked up from germline, CDR1 is MNHEY and CDR2 is SVGAGI. The CDR3 length is 13 residues. Between the trimmed V and J ends, which lost 0 bases and 5 bases, there was a span of 5 bases. In DNA form, the CDR3 reads TGTGCCAGCAGTTACTCGTTAGACAATGAGCAGTTCTTC. Protein sequence: CASSYSLDNEQFF.

V usage is TRBV6-5 and J usage is TRBJ2-3; D not certain. V was shortened by 6 bases and J by 2 bases, with 6 bases between the two germline ends. The germline V gene has CDR1 MNHEY and CDR2 SVGAGI. The CDR3 covers 12 residues. The CDR3 region has the DNA TGTGCCAGCAGAGGAGACACAGATACGCAGTATTTT. Residues: CASRGDTDTQYF.

The V and J genes are TRBV21-1 and TRBJ1-1; TRBD1, the D gene given by the table, was not confirmed from the DNA. TRBV21-1 is given as a pseudogene. The CDR3 extends over 15 amino acids. CDR3 amino acids: CASSIKRQMNTEAFF. CDR3 DNA: TGTGCCAGCAGCATAAAGAGACAGATGAACACTGAAGCTTTCTTT.

The rearrangement uses TRBV5-4 and TRBJ1-3; D gene ambiguous. This CDR3 region has 15 residues. Germline V gene sequence: CDR1 SGHNT, CDR2 YYREEE (reference sequence). The germline V and J ends were trimmed by 0 bases and 0 bases, with 7 bases remaining between them. CDR3 bases: TGTGCCAGCAGCTTGGAATTATCCTCTGGAAACACCATATATTTT. It yields the protein CASSLELSSGNTIYF.

The chain employs TRBV19 and TRBJ2-1; possibly TRBD2 for D (5 bases). Germline V gene sequence: CDR1 LNHDA, CDR2 SQIVND (reference sequence). The CDR3 consists of 16 residues. V was pared by 7 bases and J by 3 bases, with 19 bases between. CDR3 region: CASTISRWEFYNEQFF. Written as DNA, the CDR3 is TGTGCCAGTACCATAAGTAGGTGGGAGTTCTACAATGAGCAGTTCTTC.

This clone was detected only a few times. The chain uses TRBV10-3 and TRBJ1-3; D call uncertain. This CDR3 comprises 12 residues. The germline V gene has CDR1 ENHRY and CDR2 SYGVKD. V lost 10 bases, J lost 4 bases, and 11 bases lay in between. The CDR3 region is CATSPAGNTIYF. The CDR3, as DNA: TGTGCCACCTCTCCAGCGGGAAACACCATATATTTT.

The CDR3 sequence is CASGTTGKPQHF. The CDR3 region has the DNA TGTGCCAGCGGAACCACAGGGAAGCCCCAGCATTTT. V is TRBV12-3 or TRBV12-4 and J is TRBJ1-5; possibly TRBD1 for D (6 bases). The ends were cut back, 8 bases at V and 8 bases at J, with 13 bases in the middle. The CDR3 consists of 12 residues.

The V gene is TRBV24-1, the J gene TRBJ1-3, with D unresolved. The CDR3 contains 16 residues. Trimming stripped 3 bases from V and 0 bases from J, with 11 bases between. Germline V gene sequence: CDR1 KGHDR, CDR2 SFDVKD. CDR3 bases: TGTGCCACCAGTGATCCACGGGTGGACTCTGGAAACACCATATATTTT. Its protein product is CATSDPRVDSGNTIYF.

The chain links TRBV28 to TRBJ1-5; 9 bases are shared with TRBD1. Germline V CDR1 and CDR2: MDHEN, SYDVKM. The CDR3 totals 15 residues. Trimming removed 4 bases from V and 3 bases from J; junction bases left unmatched: 4. CDR3 bases: TGTGCCAGCAGTTGGGGACAGGGTCCCAATCAGCCCCAGCATTTT. Translation gives CASSWGQGPNQPQHF.

The chain joins TRBV6-5 to TRBJ2-4; 9 bases line up with TRBD1. Trimming took 4 bases from V and 0 from J; bases not matched to a gene: 4. The CDR3 is 16 residues long. The V gene's germline CDR1 is MNHEY and CDR2 SVGAGI. CDR3 amino acids: CASSLGQGLAKNIQYF. CDR3 sequence (DNA): TGTGCCAGCAGTTTAGGACAGGGGCTAGCCAAAAACATTCAGTACTTC.

The chain has TRBV18 and TRBJ1-1; D is unresolved. Germline lookup yields CDR1 KGHSH and CDR2 LQKENI. This CDR3 comprises 13 residues. The V end was cut by 0 bases, the J end by 4 bases, with 6 bases between. Here the CDR3 reads CASSPPGSTEAFF. The CDR3 nucleotides are TGTGCCAGCTCACCACCGGGGAGCACTGAAGCTTTCTTT.

The chain joins TRBV30 to TRBJ2-3, with D unclear. The V end lost 2 bases, the J end lost 6 bases, and 9 bases lay between the germline ends. In germline, CDR1 is GTSNPN, CDR2 SVGIG (reference sequence). This CDR3 spans 12 amino acids. The CDR3: CAWSPQADTQYF. The CDR3 bases are TGTGCCTGGAGTCCTCAGGCGGATACGCAGTATTTT.

The rearrangement links TRBV6-1 to TRBJ2-7; tentative D call: TRBD1 (5 bases). V dropped 2 bases and J dropped 0 bases, with 17 bases sitting between them. The germline V gene encodes CDR1 MNHNS and CDR2 SASEGT. The CDR3 is made up of 17 amino acids. The CDR3 DNA reads as TGTGCCAGCAGTGAACTCCAGGGATGGGGATACTCCTACGAGCAGTACGTC. Amino acid sequence: CASSELQGWGYSYEQYV.

In this sample, this clone turned up once. CDR3 sequence: CASSLVKVLDSYNEQFF. CDR3 bases: TGTGCCAGCAGCTTGGTGAAGGTACTAGACTCCTACAATGAGCAGTTCTTC. This sequence joins TRBV5-6 and TRBJ2-1; tentative D call: TRBD2 (5 bases). The CDR3 length is 17 residues. Germline V gene sequence: CDR1 SGHDT, CDR2 YYEEEE. The V and J ends lost 0 bases and 0 bases respectively, with 13 bases between them.

Only one count was recorded for this clone. V gene TRBV7-2 combines with J gene TRBJ2-7; 13 positions agree with TRBD2. CDR3 length: 19 amino acids. Germline V CDR1 and CDR2: SGHTA, FQGNSA. Unmatched junction bases numbered 16, after V lost 1 base and J lost 7 bases. CDR3 DNA: TGTGCCAGCAGCTTAGAACCTGGACTAGCGGGAGAGCGACTACGGGAGCAGTACTTC. Its protein product is CASSLEPGLAGERLREQYF.

This chain uses TRBV19 with TRBJ2-7; 8 bases match TRBD1. The germline CDR1 and CDR2 sequences are LNHDA and SQIVND (reference sequence). This CDR3 is 13 amino acids long. The ends lost 3 bases at V and 6 bases at J; junction bases unmatched: 4. Written as DNA, the CDR3 is TGTGCCAGTAGTATGACAGGGGCTGGCGAGCAGTACTTC. This sequence encodes CASSMTGAGEQYF.

J is TRBJ2-5 and V is TRBV5-1; no clear D gene. CDR3 length equals 14 residues. Germline V gene sequence: CDR1 SGHRS, CDR2 YFSETQ. V lost 3 bases and J 2 bases, leaving 11 bases between the germline ends. The CDR3 DNA sequence: TGCGCCAGCAGCTACGACGTCAGGCAAGAGACCCAGTACTTC. Its translation is CASSYDVRQETQYF. Together with reference TRBV5-1 and TRBJ2-5, the CDR3 gives the full variable domain: KAGVTQTPRYLIKTRGQQVTLSCSPISGHRSVSWYQQTPGQGLQFLFEYFSETQRNKGNFPGRFSGRQFSNSRSEMNVSTLELGDSALYLCASSYDVRQETQYFGPGTRLLVL.